These 13 T cell receptor beta chains originate from one sample sequenced in a study of human T cells and chemical hapten exposure. TCRdb analysed the RACE reads with MiXCR anew, one entry per CDR3 protein. The table records roughly 69,000 distinct CDR3 sequences, 10% of them present only once. Time point described: patch test 2, 6 weeks after DPC sensitization. The treatment denotes: therapeutic diphenylcyclopropenone sensitization with weekly scalp DPC. This material consisted of whole blood, taken in connection with sensitization to the hapten diphenylcyclopropenone (DPC). These TCRs come from a woman in her forties or fifties with alopecia areata. Some clones in this sample may be carry-over from other donors' samples.

This clonotype was recorded many times. V gene TRBV20-1 combines with J gene TRBJ2-7; 11 bases fit TRBD2. CDR3 length: 15 residues. Germline lookup yields CDR1 DFQATT and CDR2 SNEGSKA (reference sequence). The J segment lost 0 bases and the V segment lost 5 bases, leaving 6 bases of the junction unmatched. CDR3 residues: CSAYTSGSYSYEQYF. CDR3 bases: TGCAGTGCTTATACTAGCGGGAGTTACTCCTACGAGCAGTACTTC.

This clonotype was found many times. The chain uses TRBV14 and TRBJ1-4, with D unresolved. Looked up from germline, CDR1 is SGHDN and CDR2 is FVKESK. The CDR3 spans 16 residues. V was clipped by 0 bases and J by 4 bases, with 12 bases between them. The CDR3 here is CASSQDRSRFNEKLFF. The CDR3 DNA reads TGTGCCAGCAGCCAAGATCGATCCAGGTTTAATGAAAAACTGTTTTTT.

This clonotype showed up many times. The chain carries TRBV20-1 and TRBJ2-5; 7 positions agree with TRBD2. V was pared by 6 bases and J by 2 bases, with 12 bases of the junction left unmatched. CDR3 length equals 15 residues. The V gene's germline CDR1 is DFQATT and CDR2 SNEGSKA (reference sequence). Here the CDR3 DNA reads TGCAGTGCGCTAGGGACTACCATACCTCAAGAGACCCAGTACTTC. Translating gives CSALGTTIPQETQYF.

Details on this clonotype: At one end the junction does not follow the germline gene, possibly because of a read error. The chain recombines TRBV7-7 with TRBJ1-5; the match to TRBD1 covers 9 bases. CDR1 SSHAT and CDR2 FNYEAQ come from the germline V gene (reference sequence). The CDR3 spans 17 residues. The CDR3 sequence is CASSAPGPGQGHQPQHF. DNA of the CDR3: TGTGCTAGCAGCGCGCCTGGTCCGGGACAGGGACATCAGCCCCAGCATTTT.

At least ten counts were recorded for this clonotype. The chain has TRBV29-1 and TRBJ2-3; 11 bases fit TRBD2. The V gene's germline CDR1 is SQVTM and CDR2 ANQGSEA. The CDR3 consists of 15 residues. Unmatched junction bases numbered 7, after V lost 6 bases and J lost 2 bases. CDR3 nucleotides: TGCAGCGTCGAGACTAGCGGGGACCTCACAGATACGCAGTATTTT. It encodes CSVETSGDLTDTQYF.

This clonotype has a single count. Being one base from a much bigger clone, this may be a read error. The V and J genes are TRBV16 and TRBJ2-1; D unresolved. Near its end, the DNA agrees better with TRBJ2-7, so the J call may be wrong. The germline V gene has CDR1 KGHSY and CDR2 FQNENV. The CDR3 is 15 amino acids. CDR3 residues: CASSQSRTVSNEQYF. The CDR3 DNA is TGTGCCAGCAGCCAATCGAGAACAGTCTCCAATGAGCAGTACTTC.

The chain carries TRBV13 and TRBJ2-1; 9 bases fit TRBD2. The germline CDR1 and CDR2 sequences are PRHDT and FYEKMQ (reference sequence). J was trimmed by 5 bases and V by 4 bases; bases with no gene match: 9. The CDR3 runs to 16 residues. As DNA, the CDR3 is TGTGCCAGCAGCTGGGGGGAAGGGACTAGCCACAATGAGCAGTTCTTC. It encodes CASSWGEGTSHNEQFF.

This clonotype was detected ten times or more. The V and J genes are TRBV7-2 and TRBJ2-1, with D hard to call. The germline gives CDR1 SGHTA, CDR2 FQGNSA. The CDR3 has 14 residues. V was shortened by 1 base and J by 6 bases, with 10 bases between the two germline ends. The CDR3 nucleotides read TGTGCCAGCAGCTTAGATCGGAACCGCAATGAGCAGTTCTTC. Its translation: CASSLDRNRNEQFF.

This clonotype was seen at least ten times. This chain joins TRBV7-2 and TRBJ2-7; TRBD2 aligns across 8 bases. CDR3 size: 15 residues. Per the germline V gene, CDR1 is SGHTA and CDR2 is FQGNSA. J was trimmed by 3 bases and V by 5 bases; bases with no gene match: 9. Here the CDR3 reads CASSTRTSTNYEQYF. The CDR3 DNA is TGTGCCAGCAGCACGCGGACTAGCACCAACTACGAGCAGTACTTC. The full variable domain, with the rest looked up from reference TRBV7-2 and TRBJ2-7, is GAGVSQSPSNKVTEKGKDVELRCDPISGHTALYWYRQSLGQGLEFLIYFQGNSAPDKSGLPSDRFSAERTGGSVSTLTIQRTQQEDSAVYLCASSTRTSTNYEQYFGPGTRLTVT.

This clonotype has a count of ten or more. J is TRBJ1-2 and V is TRBV29-1; D is uncertain. This CDR3 has 11 residues. V was cut by 2 bases and J by 8 bases, with 9 bases left in between. Germline values: CDR1 SQVTM, CDR2 ANQGSEA. This CDR3 is CSVERTLGYTF. CDR3 DNA sequence: TGCAGCGTTGAAAGGACCCTGGGCTACACCTTC.

The chain employs TRBV5-1 and TRBJ2-7; the D is unclear. This CDR3 is 9 amino acids long. V lost 6 bases and J lost 4, with 2 bases in between. In germline, CDR1 is SGHRS, CDR2 YFSETQ. The CDR3 region has the DNA TGCGCCAGCAAGTACGAGCAGTACTTC. Translation gives CASKYEQYF.

In this sample, this clonotype turned up many times. V usage is TRBV12-3 or TRBV12-4 and J usage is TRBJ1-5, with D tentatively TRBD1 (6 bases). The CDR3 length is 15 residues. The ends were cut back, 2 bases at V and 0 bases at J, with 8 bases in the middle. CDR3 in amino acids: CASSLYRDSNQPQHF. The CDR3 coding sequence is TGTGCCAGCAGTTTATACAGGGATAGCAATCAGCCCCAGCATTTT.

This clonotype was observed a handful of times. V and J are TRBV7-9 and TRBJ1-5; a possible D gene is TRBD1 (5 bases). V lost 0 bases to trimming and J lost 9 bases, with 6 bases between them. Per germline, CDR1 SEHNR and CDR2 FQNEAQ (reference sequence). The CDR3 runs to 12 residues. CDR3 in amino acids: CASSLAGGPQHF. The CDR3 coding sequence is TGTGCCAGCAGCTTAGCGGGGGGGCCCCAGCATTTT.